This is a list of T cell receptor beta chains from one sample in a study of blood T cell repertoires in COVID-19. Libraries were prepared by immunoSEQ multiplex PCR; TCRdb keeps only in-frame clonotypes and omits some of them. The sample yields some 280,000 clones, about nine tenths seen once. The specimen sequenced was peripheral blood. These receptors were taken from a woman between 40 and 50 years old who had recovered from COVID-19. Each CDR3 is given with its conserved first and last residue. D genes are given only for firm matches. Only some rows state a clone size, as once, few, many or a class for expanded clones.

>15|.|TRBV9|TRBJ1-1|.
TGTGCCAGCAGCGTAGTGACAGGATGGGGCACTGAAGCTTTCTTT
CASSVVTGWGTEAFF
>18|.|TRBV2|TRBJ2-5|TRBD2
TGTGCCAGCAGGGACGGACTAGCGGGAGGATATAGGGGGGAGACCCAGTACTTC
CASRDGLAGGYRGETQYF
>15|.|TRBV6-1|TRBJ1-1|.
TGTGCCAGCAGTGAAGCTTTGGCCAGGGGCGCTGAAGCTTTCTTT
CASSEALARGAEAFF
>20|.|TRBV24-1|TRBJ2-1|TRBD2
TGTGCCACACAACAGGGGGGACCGGGACTAGCGGGAGGGCCGAGGAATGAGCAGTTCTTC
CATQQGGPGLAGGPRNEQFF
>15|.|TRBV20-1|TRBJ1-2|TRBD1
TGCAGTGCTAGTGTGTGGGGACAGAGTAACTATGGCTACACCTTC
CSASVWGQSNYGYTF
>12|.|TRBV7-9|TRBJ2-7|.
TGTGCCAGCAGCACGTCCACCGGGGAGCAGTACTTC
CASSTSTGEQYF
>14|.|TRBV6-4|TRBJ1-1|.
TGTGCCAGCAGCTCTACTGGGGGGGCCACTGAAGCTTTCTTT
CASSSTGGATEAFF
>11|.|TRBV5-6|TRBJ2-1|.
TGTGCCAGCAGCCCTTACAATGAGCAGTTCTTC
CASSPYNEQFF
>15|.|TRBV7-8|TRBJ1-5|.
TGTGCCAGCAGCCGCGGCAGGGCGGGCAATCAGCCCCAGCATTTT
CASSRGRAGNQPQHF
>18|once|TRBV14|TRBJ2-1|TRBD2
TGTGCCAGCAGCCCTGTCCCGGGACTAGCGGGCCCGAACAATGAGCAGTTCTTC
CASSPVPGLAGPNNEQFF
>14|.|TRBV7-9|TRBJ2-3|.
TGTGCCAGCAGCTTATCTGGGCACACAGATACGCAGTATTTT
CASSLSGHTDTQYF